One sample yielded the 21 T cell receptor beta chains listed below, sequenced in a study of blood T cell repertoires in COVID-19. The repertoire was sequenced with immunoSEQ multiplex PCR; TCRdb's copy has only in-frame clones and lacks some. The profile shows some 120,000 clones, about three quarters of them singletons. The sequenced sample was peripheral blood. These receptors originate from a human donor with acute or convalescent COVID-19. The donor label of this sample is uncertain.

The V call is TRBV6-5, the J call TRBJ1-6, with 8 bases fitting TRBD1. V was pared by 0 bases and J by 10 bases, with 5 bases of the junction left unmatched. The CDR3 is 15 amino acids. CDR1 is MNHEY, CDR2 SVGAGI, per germline. CDR3 nucleotides: TGTGCCAGCAGTTACTCTTCAGGGGGCCAGTCACCCCTCCACTTT. Amino acids: CASSYSSGGQSPLHF.

This clone was seen only once. The rearrangement links TRBV9 to TRBJ2-1; D is uncertain. Per germline, CDR1 SGDLS and CDR2 YYNGEE. This CDR3 has 14 residues. V was trimmed by 4 bases and J by 1 base, leaving 9 bases between them. CDR3 in DNA: TGTGCCAGCAGCCCAAGAGATTCCTACAATGAGCAGTTCTTC. Protein product: CASSPRDSYNEQFF.

The rearrangement uses TRBV5-4 and TRBJ1-4; 7 positions match TRBD1. The junction had 10 bases not matched to a gene; V was cut back by 4 bases and J by 7 bases. CDR1 is SGHNT and CDR2 is YYREEE in the germline V gene (reference sequence). CDR3 length equals 15 residues. The CDR3 DNA sequence: TGTGCCAGCAGCAACGGACAGGCGTTTGGTGAAAAACTGTTTTTT. This codes for CASSNGQAFGEKLFF.

The chain combines TRBV3-1 (or the pseudogene TRBV3-2) with TRBJ2-1; TRBD2 aligns across 10 bases. CDR3 length equals 17 residues. The germline V gene encodes CDR1 LGHDT and CDR2 YNNKEL (reference sequence). V was pared by 4 bases and J by 8 bases, with 14 bases of the junction left unmatched. The CDR3 DNA reads as TGTGCCAGCAGCCCACTGAGCGGGAGCGGGGGGGCTCATGAGCAGTTCTTC. It codes for CASSPLSGSGGAHEQFF.

The CDR3 loop is CASSFTLGGDPRVKETQYF. For the CDR3, the DNA is TGTGCCAGCAGTTTTACATTAGGGGGGGATCCGCGGGTCAAAGAGACCCAGTACTTC. The chain recombines TRBV7-9 with TRBJ2-5; D might be TRBD2 (7 bases). Germline V gene sequence: CDR1 SEHNR, CDR2 FQNEAQ (reference sequence). V shed 6 bases and J shed 3 bases, with 29 bases lying between them. The CDR3 length is 19 residues.

This clone occurred many times. The V and J genes are TRBV19 and TRBJ1-2; D unresolved. The germline V gene encodes CDR1 LNHDA and CDR2 SQIVND (reference sequence). This CDR3 is built from 14 residues. V was trimmed by 2 bases and J by 7 bases, leaving 14 bases between them. The CDR3 is CASSINEGRSGYTF. CDR3 DNA sequence: TGTGCCAGTAGTATAAACGAGGGAAGGAGTGGCTACACCTTC.

The rearrangement uses TRBV27 and TRBJ2-3, with TRBD2 matching 10 bases. Per germline, CDR1 MNHEY and CDR2 SMNVEV (reference sequence). The CDR3 runs to 15 residues. J lost 1 base, V lost 6 bases, and 4 bases had no gene match. CDR3 amino acids: CASRTTSGGTDTQYF. In DNA, the CDR3 is TGTGCCAGCAGAACCACTAGCGGGGGCACAGATACGCAGTATTTT.

J is TRBJ2-7 and V is TRBV2, with 13 bases identical to TRBD2. V lost 2 bases and J lost 5; bases outside the gene matches: 6. Germline CDR1 is SNHLY and CDR2 is FYNNEI. This CDR3 region has 16 residues. In nucleotides, the CDR3 is TGTGCCAGCAGTGAAACTAGCGGGGGGGCCGTGGACGAGCAGTACTTC. Translated: CASSETSGGAVDEQYF. The full variable domain, its missing parts supplied by reference TRBV2 and TRBJ2-7, is EPEVTQTPSHQVTQMGQEVILRCVPISNHLYFYWYRQILGQKVEFLVSFYNNEISEKSEIFDDQFSVERPDGSNFTLKIRSTKLEDSAMYFCASSETSGGAVDEQYFGPGTRLTVT.

The gene calls are TRBV6-1 and TRBJ2-7; tentative D call: TRBD2 (5 bases). This CDR3 region has 15 residues. Germline V gene lookup returns CDR1 MNHNS and CDR2 SASEGT. The V end was cut by 0 bases, the J end by 2 bases, with 11 bases between. CDR3 DNA: TGTGCCAGCAGTGAAGCGATATCCGGGGCCTACGAGCAGTACGTC. Protein sequence: CASSEAISGAYEQYV.

The chain has TRBV3-1 (or the pseudogene TRBV3-2) and TRBJ2-1; 10 bases fit TRBD2. V shed 0 bases, J shed 0 bases, and the junction held 20 bases outside the gene matches. Germline values: CDR1 LGHDT, CDR2 YNNKEL (reference sequence). This CDR3 has 23 residues. DNA of the CDR3: TGTGCCAGCAGCCAAGATCTGACAGGGAAAAGGCTAGCGGGGGCAAGCTCCTACAATGAGCAGTTCTTC. Encoded protein: CASSQDLTGKRLAGASSYNEQFF.

The J gene is TRBJ2-5, the V gene TRBV28, with 9 bases matching TRBD2. The V gene's germline CDR1 is MDHEN and CDR2 SYDVKM. J was trimmed by 6 bases and V by 6 bases; bases with no gene match: 14. This CDR3 is built from 16 residues. This CDR3 is CASSPAPHSGGQTQYF. The CDR3 DNA sequence: TGTGCCAGCAGCCCCGCCCCCCATAGCGGGGGACAGACCCAGTACTTC.

Remarks on this clone: Other DNA sequences of this sample code for an identical CDR3. In nucleotides, the CDR3 is TGTGCCAGCAGCGCGGGGTTCAATCAGCCCCAGCATTTT. Amino acids: CASSAGFNQPQHF. This chain connects TRBV2 to TRBJ1-5, with D uncertain. Trimming removed 6 bases from V and 3 bases from J, with 9 bases in between. The CDR3 runs 13 residues. Germline V CDR1 and CDR2: SNHLY, FYNNEI. Complete variable domain (other parts from reference TRBV2 and TRBJ1-5): EPEVTQTPSHQVTQMGQEVILRCVPISNHLYFYWYRQILGQKVEFLVSFYNNEISEKSEIFDDQFSVERPDGSNFTLKIRSTKLEDSAMYFCASSAGFNQPQHFGDGTRLSIL.

This sequence joins TRBV30 and TRBJ2-5; 10 bases match TRBD2. Germline V gene sequence: CDR1 GTSNPN, CDR2 SVGIG (reference sequence). The CDR3 has 15 residues. Trimming cost V 2 bases and J 5 bases; bases outside gene matches: 8. CDR3: CAWSKSGGAWETQYF. CDR3 nucleotide sequence: TGTGCCTGGAGTAAGAGCGGGGGGGCCTGGGAGACCCAGTACTTC.

In its sample, this clone was seen a few times. The V gene is TRBV27, the J gene TRBJ1-1, with a tentative D call TRBD1 (6 bases). Germline CDR1 is MNHEY and CDR2 is SMNVEV (reference sequence). The CDR3 extends over 13 amino acids. V was cut by 8 bases and J by 1 base, with 11 bases left in between. CDR3 in DNA: TGTGCCAGCGGCGCCAGGGGGAACACTGAAGCTTTCTTT. Its protein product is CASGARGNTEAFF.

This clone occurred once. The J gene is TRBJ2-1, the V gene TRBV11-2; perhaps TRBD2 as D (6 bases). The V end lost 1 base, the J end lost 6 bases, and 16 bases lay between the germline ends. CDR1 is SGHAT, CDR2 FQNNGV, per germline. The CDR3 totals 16 residues. Here the CDR3 reads CASSLGFLGGANEQFF. In DNA form, the CDR3 reads TGTGCCAGCAGCTTAGGGTTCTTAGGAGGGGCCAATGAGCAGTTCTTC. Full variable domain (rest looked up from reference TRBV11-2 and TRBJ2-1): EAGVAQSPRYKIIEKRQSVAFWCNPISGHATLYWYQQILGQGPKLLIQFQNNGVVDDSQLPKDRFSAERLKGVDSTLKIQPAKLEDSAVYLCASSLGFLGGANEQFFGPGTRLTVL.

The J gene is TRBJ2-7, the V gene TRBV6-6; a weak D match, TRBD2 (6 bases). V lost 4 bases and J 6 bases, leaving 19 bases between the germline ends. The CDR3 is made up of 15 amino acids. Looked up from germline, CDR1 is MNHNY and CDR2 is SVGAGI (reference sequence). CDR3 DNA: TGTGCCAGCAGTTTCCGCGGGACGGCCGATAGCGAGCAGTACGTC. It specifies CASSFRGTADSEQYV.

This chain joins TRBV5-6 and TRBJ2-5; D gene uncertain. V lost 4 bases to trimming and J lost 5 bases, with 9 bases between them. Germline CDR1 and CDR2: SGHDT and YYEEEE. The CDR3 runs to 12 residues. The CDR3 bases are TGTGCCAGCAGCAGAGGAAGGGAGACCCAGTACTTC. Residues: CASSRGRETQYF.

This clone was seen a few times. The J gene is TRBJ2-5, the V gene TRBV5-1, with no clear D. The germline CDR1 and CDR2 sequences are SGHRS and YFSETQ. This CDR3 comprises 12 residues. Trimming took off 4 bases at V and 0 bases at J, with 4 bases between the two ends. The CDR3 nucleotides read TGCGCCAGCAGCCAGTACCAAGAGACCCAGTACTTC. This encodes CASSQYQETQYF.

The chain links TRBV6-5 to TRBJ2-7; TRBD2 agrees at 9 bases. This CDR3 comprises 12 residues. Germline V lookup: CDR1 MNHEY, CDR2 SVGAGI. The V gene end was trimmed by 6 bases and the J gene end by 7 bases; junction bases not matched to a gene: 4. The CDR3 loop is CASRGLAWEQYF. The CDR3 coding sequence is TGTGCCAGCAGGGGACTAGCATGGGAGCAGTACTTC.

The V and J genes are TRBV5-1 and TRBJ2-2; 8 nucleotides align to TRBD1. Trimming removed 0 bases from V and 7 bases from J; junction bases left unmatched: 2. Germline V gene lookup returns CDR1 SGHRS and CDR2 YFSETQ. CDR3 length equals 14 residues. The CDR3 spells CASSLDRGIGELFF. The CDR3 DNA reads as TGCGCCAGCAGCTTGGACAGGGGGATCGGGGAGCTGTTTTTT.

This chain connects TRBV9 to TRBJ2-1; TRBD1 is a possible D gene (5 bases). This CDR3 is built from 15 residues. Trimming took off 0 bases at V and 1 base at J, with 8 bases between the two ends. The V gene's germline CDR1 is SGDLS and CDR2 YYNGEE. CDR3 sequence (DNA): TGTGCCAGCAGCGTAGAGGGGAAGTCCTACAATGAGCAGTTCTTC. This codes for CASSVEGKSYNEQFF.